This TCR beta chain was found in a study of blood T cell repertoires in COVID-19. Source study methods: Reference gene primer amplification gave estimated nucleated cell counts. Clones were read by immunoSEQ multiplex PCR, and TCRdb kept only the in-frame ones, dropping some. V and J calls and clone size are copied from that table; D and trimming were computed from the DNA. Of fewer than 200,000 clones in the sample, around 80% were seen once. CDR1 is MGHDK, CDR2 SYGVNS, per germline. V lost 6 bases to trimming and J lost 5 bases, with 16 bases between them. The CDR3 runs to 14 residues. Sequenced material: peripheral blood. The sequence was obtained from a woman aged 80 or over with acute or convalescent COVID-19. This chain joins TRBV25-1 and TRBJ2-5, with D perhaps matching TRBD1 (6 bases). The CDR3 here is CASSEPGARETQYF. The DNA for the CDR3 is TGTGCCAGCAGCGAACCAGGGGCGCGGGAGACCCAGTACTTC.